The T cell receptor beta chain described here comes from a study of early T cells in non-severe SARS-CoV-2 infection. Across the whole study: The study sequenced bulk RNA from unsorted whole blood, with chains unpaired. Broader study findings: Anti-spike CD8 responses were favored by VDJdb matching, which missed private and CD4 specificities.

Individual cDNA molecules each received unique molecular identifiers attached to them. From the 5' RACE reads, TCRdb called clonotypes with MiXCR, one entry per CDR3 protein. The sample has roughly 81,000 distinct CDR3 sequences, around 6% seen once. Germline V lookup: CDR1 SGHRS, CDR2 YFSETQ. V was clipped by 4 bases and J by 1 base, with 11 bases between them. The CDR3 sequence is 14 residues long. In this sample, this clonotype turned up many times. As yet, its antigen is unknown. Sequencing input: whole blood. The chain joins TRBV5-1 to TRBJ1-1; D gene uncertain. This TCR was recovered from an adult who was a healthcare worker with PCR-confirmed SARS-CoV-2 infection or an uninfected control (not recorded which). The CDR3 is CASSPLLGNTEAFF. The CDR3 DNA sequence: TGCGCCAGCAGCCCTCTCTTGGGGAACACTGAAGCTTTCTTT. The entire variable domain, with the rest obtained from reference TRBV5-1 and TRBJ1-1, is as follows: KAGVTQTPRYLIKTRGQQVTLSCSPISGHRSVSWYQQTPGQGLQFLFEYFSETQRNKGNFPGRFSGRQFSNSRSEMNVSTLELGDSALYLCASSPLLGNTEAFFGQGTRLTVV.